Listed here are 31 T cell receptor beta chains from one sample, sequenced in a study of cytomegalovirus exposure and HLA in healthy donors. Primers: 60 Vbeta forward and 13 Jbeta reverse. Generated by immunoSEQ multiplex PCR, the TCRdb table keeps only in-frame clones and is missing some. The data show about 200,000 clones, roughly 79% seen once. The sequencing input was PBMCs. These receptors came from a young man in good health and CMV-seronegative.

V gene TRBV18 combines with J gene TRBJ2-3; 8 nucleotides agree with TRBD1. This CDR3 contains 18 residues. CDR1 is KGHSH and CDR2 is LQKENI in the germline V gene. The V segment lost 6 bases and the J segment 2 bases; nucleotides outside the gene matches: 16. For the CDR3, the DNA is TGTGCCAGCTCCGTGGGGACAGGACTAAATACTCACACAGATACGCAGTATTTT. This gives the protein CASSVGTGLNTHTDTQYF.

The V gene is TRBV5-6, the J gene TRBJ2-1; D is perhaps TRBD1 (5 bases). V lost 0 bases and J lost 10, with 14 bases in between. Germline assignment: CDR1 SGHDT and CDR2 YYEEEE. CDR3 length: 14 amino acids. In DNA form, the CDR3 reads TGTGCCAGCAGCTTGGTTCAGGGTAAGACGGAGCAGTTCTTC. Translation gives CASSLVQGKTEQFF.

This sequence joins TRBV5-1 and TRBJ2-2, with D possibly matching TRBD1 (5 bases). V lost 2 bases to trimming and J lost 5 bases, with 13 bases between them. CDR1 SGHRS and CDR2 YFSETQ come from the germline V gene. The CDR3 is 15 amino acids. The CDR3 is CASSFQGFGTGELFF. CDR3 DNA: TGCGCCAGCAGCTTCCAGGGTTTCGGGACCGGGGAGCTGTTTTTT.

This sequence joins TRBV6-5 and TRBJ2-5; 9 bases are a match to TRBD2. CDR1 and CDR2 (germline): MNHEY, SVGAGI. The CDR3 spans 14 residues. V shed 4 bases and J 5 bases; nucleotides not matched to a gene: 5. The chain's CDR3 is CASSLAGALETQYF. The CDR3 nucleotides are TGTGCCAGCAGTTTAGCGGGAGCTTTGGAGACCCAGTACTTC.

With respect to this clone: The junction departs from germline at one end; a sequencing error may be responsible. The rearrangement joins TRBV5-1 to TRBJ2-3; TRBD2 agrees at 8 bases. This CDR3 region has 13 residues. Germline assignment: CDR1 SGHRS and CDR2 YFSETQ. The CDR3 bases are TGCGCCAGCAGCTTGGAATCAGGACTAGCAGGCTACTTT. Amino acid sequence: CASSLESGLAGYF.

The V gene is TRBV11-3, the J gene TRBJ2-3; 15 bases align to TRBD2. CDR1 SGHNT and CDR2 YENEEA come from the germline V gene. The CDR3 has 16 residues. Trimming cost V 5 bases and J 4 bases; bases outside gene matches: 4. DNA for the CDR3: TGTGCCAGCAGCCCAGGACTAGCGGGGGGGTCAGATACGCAGTATTTT. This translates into CASSPGLAGGSDTQYF.

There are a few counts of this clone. CDR3 sequence reads: CASSPGIGGDRNTGELFF. For the CDR3, the DNA is TGTGCCAGCAGCCCCGGCATCGGCGGGGACAGGAACACCGGGGAGCTGTTTTTT. The V gene is TRBV9, the J gene TRBJ2-2; a weak D match, TRBD1 (7 bases). CDR1 and CDR2 (germline): SGDLS, YYNGEE. The germline V and J ends were trimmed by 4 bases and 1 base, with 20 bases remaining between them. This CDR3 region has 18 residues.

The chain's CDR3 is CASSQDRGWDYGYTF. CDR3 bases: TGCGCCAGCAGCCAAGATCGAGGGTGGGACTATGGCTACACCTTC. The chain couples TRBV4-3 to TRBJ1-2; D not resolved. CDR1 and CDR2 (germline): LGHNA, YSLEER. Trimming stripped 0 bases from V and 3 bases from J, with 11 bases between. The CDR3 spans 15 residues.

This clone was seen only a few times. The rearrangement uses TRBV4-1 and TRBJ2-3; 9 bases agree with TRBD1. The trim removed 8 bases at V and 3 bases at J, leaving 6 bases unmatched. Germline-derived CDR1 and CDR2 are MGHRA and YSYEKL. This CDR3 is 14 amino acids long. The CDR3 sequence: CASWEGQGTDTQYF. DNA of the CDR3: TGCGCCAGCTGGGAGGGACAGGGTACAGATACGCAGTATTTT.

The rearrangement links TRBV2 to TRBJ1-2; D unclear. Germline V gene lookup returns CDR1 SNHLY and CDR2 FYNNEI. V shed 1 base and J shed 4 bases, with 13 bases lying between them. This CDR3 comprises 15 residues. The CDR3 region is CASSEGLASIYGYTF. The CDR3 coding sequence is TGTGCCAGCAGTGAAGGGTTGGCAAGTATCTATGGCTACACCTTC.

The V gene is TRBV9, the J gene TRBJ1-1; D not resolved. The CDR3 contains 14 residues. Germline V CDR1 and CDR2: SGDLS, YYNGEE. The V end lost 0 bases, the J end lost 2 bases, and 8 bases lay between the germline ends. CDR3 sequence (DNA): TGTGCCAGCAGCGTAGGAGTCCCAAACACTGAAGCTTTCTTT. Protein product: CASSVGVPNTEAFF.

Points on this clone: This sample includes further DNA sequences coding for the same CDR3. In DNA, the CDR3 is TGTGCCAGCAGCGTAGGGACTAGCTCCACAGATACGCAGTATTTT. Amino acids: CASSVGTSSTDTQYF. The chain joins TRBV9 to TRBJ2-3, with 8 bases lining up with TRBD2. The CDR3 totals 15 residues. The V segment lost 0 bases and the J segment 2 bases; nucleotides outside the gene matches: 2. Germline V gene sequence: CDR1 SGDLS, CDR2 YYNGEE. The entire variable domain, with the rest obtained from reference TRBV9 and TRBJ2-3, is as follows: DSGVTQTPKHLITATGQRVTLRCSPRSGDLSVYWYQQSLDQGLQFLIQYYNGEERAKGNILERFSAQQFPDLHSELNLSSLELGDSALYFCASSVGTSSTDTQYFGPGTRLTVL.

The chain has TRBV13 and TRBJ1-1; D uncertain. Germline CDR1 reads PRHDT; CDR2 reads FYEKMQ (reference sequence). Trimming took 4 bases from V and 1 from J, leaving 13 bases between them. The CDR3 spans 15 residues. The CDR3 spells CASSSTTFGNTEAFF. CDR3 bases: TGTGCCAGCAGCTCCACCACCTTCGGGAACACTGAAGCTTTCTTT.

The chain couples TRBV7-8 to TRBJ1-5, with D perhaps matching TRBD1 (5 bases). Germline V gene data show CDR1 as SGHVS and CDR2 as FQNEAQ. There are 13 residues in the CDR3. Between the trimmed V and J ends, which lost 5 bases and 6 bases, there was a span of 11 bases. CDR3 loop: CASSRGPSQPQHF. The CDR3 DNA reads TGTGCCAGCAGCAGGGGCCCTAGTCAGCCCCAGCATTTT.

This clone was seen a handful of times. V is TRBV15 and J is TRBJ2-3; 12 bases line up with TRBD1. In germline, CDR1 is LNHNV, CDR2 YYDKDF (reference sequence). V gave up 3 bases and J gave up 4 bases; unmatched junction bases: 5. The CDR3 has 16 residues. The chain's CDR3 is CATSRGDRGQADTQYF. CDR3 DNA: TGTGCCACCAGCAGGGGGGACAGGGGGCAGGCAGATACGCAGTATTTT.

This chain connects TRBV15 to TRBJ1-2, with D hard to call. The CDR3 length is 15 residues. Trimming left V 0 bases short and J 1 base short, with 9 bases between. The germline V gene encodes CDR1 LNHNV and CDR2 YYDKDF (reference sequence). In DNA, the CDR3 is TGTGCCACCAGCAGAGATCTACGGGATAACTATGGCTACACCTTC. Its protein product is CATSRDLRDNYGYTF.

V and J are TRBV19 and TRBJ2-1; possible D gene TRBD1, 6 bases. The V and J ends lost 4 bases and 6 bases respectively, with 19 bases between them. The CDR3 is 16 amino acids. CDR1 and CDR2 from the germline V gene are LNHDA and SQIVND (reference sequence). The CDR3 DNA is TGTGCCAGTAGTAATCCCCAGGGGCTACGACGCAATGAGCAGTTCTTC. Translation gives CASSNPQGLRRNEQFF.

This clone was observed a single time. CDR3 bases: TGTGCCAGCAGCTACAGTCAAGGCGAGCAGTACTTC. This sequence encodes CASSYSQGEQYF. The chain recombines TRBV7-3 with TRBJ2-7; D unresolved. The CDR3 contains 12 residues. Trimming took off 4 bases at V and 6 bases at J, with 10 bases between the two ends. Germline CDR1 is SGHTA and CDR2 is FQGTGA.

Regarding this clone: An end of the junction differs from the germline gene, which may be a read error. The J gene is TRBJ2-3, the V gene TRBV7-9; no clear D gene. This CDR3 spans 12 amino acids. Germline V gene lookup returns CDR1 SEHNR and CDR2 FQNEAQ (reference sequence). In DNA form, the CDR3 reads TGTTCCAGCAGCCTCGACTCCCCCACGGAGTATTTT. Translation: CSSSLDSPTEYF.

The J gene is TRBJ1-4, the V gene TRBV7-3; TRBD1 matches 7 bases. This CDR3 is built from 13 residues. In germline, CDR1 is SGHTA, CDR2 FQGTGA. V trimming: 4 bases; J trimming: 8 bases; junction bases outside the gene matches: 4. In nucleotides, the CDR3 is TGTGCCAGCAGCTCATGGACAGGAGAAAAACTGTTTTTT. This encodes CASSSWTGEKLFF.

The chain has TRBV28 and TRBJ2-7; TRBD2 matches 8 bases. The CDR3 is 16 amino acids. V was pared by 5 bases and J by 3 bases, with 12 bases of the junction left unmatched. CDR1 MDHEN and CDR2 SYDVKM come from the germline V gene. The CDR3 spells CASSDLIAGTHYEQYF. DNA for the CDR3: TGTGCCAGCAGTGATCTTATAGCGGGAACCCACTACGAGCAGTACTTC.

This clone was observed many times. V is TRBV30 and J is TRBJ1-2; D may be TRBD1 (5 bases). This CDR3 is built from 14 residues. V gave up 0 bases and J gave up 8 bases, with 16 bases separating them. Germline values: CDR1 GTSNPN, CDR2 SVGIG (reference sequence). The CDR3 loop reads CAWSVQEGSGGYTF. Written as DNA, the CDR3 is TGTGCCTGGAGTGTACAGGAGGGTTCGGGAGGCTACACCTTC.

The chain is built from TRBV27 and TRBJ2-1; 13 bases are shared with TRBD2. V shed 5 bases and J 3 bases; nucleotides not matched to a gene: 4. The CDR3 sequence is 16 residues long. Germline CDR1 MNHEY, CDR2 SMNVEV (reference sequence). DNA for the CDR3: TGTGCCAGCAGTCCGCGGACTAGCGGGGGCTACAATGAGCAGTTCTTC. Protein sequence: CASSPRTSGGYNEQFF.

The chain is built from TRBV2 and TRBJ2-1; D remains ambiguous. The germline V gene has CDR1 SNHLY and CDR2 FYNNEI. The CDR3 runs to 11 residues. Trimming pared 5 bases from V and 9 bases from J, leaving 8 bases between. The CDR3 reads CASSRTVEQFF. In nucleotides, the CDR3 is TGTGCCAGCAGTAGAACAGTTGAGCAGTTCTTC.

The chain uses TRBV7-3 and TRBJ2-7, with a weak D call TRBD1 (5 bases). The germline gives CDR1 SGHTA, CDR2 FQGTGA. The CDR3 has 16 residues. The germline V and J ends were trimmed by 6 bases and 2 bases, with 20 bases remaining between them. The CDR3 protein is CASSPQKGTGPYEQYF. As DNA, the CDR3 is TGTGCCAGCAGTCCTCAGAAGGGCACAGGACCCTACGAGCAGTACTTC.

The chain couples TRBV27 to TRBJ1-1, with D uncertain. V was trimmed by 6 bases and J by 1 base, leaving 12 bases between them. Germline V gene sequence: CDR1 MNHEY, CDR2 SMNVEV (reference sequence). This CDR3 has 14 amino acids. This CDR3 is CASRVTPPNTEAFF. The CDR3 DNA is TGTGCCAGCAGGGTGACACCTCCGAACACTGAAGCTTTCTTT.

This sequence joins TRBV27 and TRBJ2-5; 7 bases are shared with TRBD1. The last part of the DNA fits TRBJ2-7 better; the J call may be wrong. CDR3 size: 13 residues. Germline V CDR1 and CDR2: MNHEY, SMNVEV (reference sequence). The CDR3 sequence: CASEDRQTYEQYF. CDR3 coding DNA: TGTGCCAGCGAGGACAGGCAGACCTACGAGCAGTACTTC.

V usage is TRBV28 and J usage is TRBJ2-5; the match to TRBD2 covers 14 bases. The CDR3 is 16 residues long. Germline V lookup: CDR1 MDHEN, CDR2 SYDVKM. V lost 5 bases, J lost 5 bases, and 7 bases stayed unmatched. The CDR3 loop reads CASSLGTSGSEETQYF. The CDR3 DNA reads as TGTGCCAGCAGTCTCGGGACTAGCGGGAGTGAGGAGACCCAGTACTTC.

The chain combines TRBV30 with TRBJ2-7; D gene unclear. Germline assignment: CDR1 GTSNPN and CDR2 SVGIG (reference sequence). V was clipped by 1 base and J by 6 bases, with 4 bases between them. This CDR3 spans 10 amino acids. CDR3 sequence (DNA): TGTGCCTGGAGTGACGGCGAGCAGTACTTC. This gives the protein CAWSDGEQYF.

The CDR3 protein is CASSNPDGLNYGYTF. CDR3 nucleotides: TGTGCCAGTAGCAACCCAGACGGACTGAACTATGGCTACACCTTC. The chain uses TRBV19 and TRBJ1-2; D is unresolved. V gave up 6 bases and J gave up 2 bases, with 16 bases separating them. The CDR3 runs to 15 residues. The germline V gene has CDR1 LNHDA and CDR2 SQIVND (reference sequence).

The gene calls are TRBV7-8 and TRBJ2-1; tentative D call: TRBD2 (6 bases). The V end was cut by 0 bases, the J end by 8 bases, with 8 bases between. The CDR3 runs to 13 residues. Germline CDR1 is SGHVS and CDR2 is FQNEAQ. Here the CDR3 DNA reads TGTGCCAGCAGCTTAGCGGGCGGGGATGAGCAGTTCTTC. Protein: CASSLAGGDEQFF. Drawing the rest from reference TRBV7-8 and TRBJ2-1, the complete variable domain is GAGVSQSPRYKVAKRGQDVALRCDPISGHVSLFWYQQALGQGPEFLTYFQNEAQLDKSGLPSDRFFAERPEGSVSTLKIQRTQQEDSAVYLCASSLAGGDEQFFGPGTRLTVL.